This T cell receptor (beta chain) was identified in a study of blood T cells in healthy people across ages. The authors ran a second PCR of about 6 to 12 cycles using a sample-barcoded 5' primer and a J-beta primer mix. TCRdb re-derived calls from the 5' RACE reads in MiXCR, one entry per CDR3 protein. The table includes 700,000 to 900,000 distinct CDR3 sequences, about 48% detected once. This clonotype was observed a handful of times. Between the trimmed V and J ends, which lost 6 bases and 8 bases, there was a span of 24 bases. This CDR3 comprises 16 residues. Germline V CDR1 and CDR2: SGHRS, YFSETQ.

The sequence derives from a man of 80 years or more in good health. The chain recombines TRBV5-1 with TRBJ2-1; D is perhaps TRBD2 (9 bases). The specimen sequenced was blood. CDR3 coding DNA: TGCGCCAGCAAGGGGGCTAGCGGGACAGGAGGTGATGAGCAGTTCTTC. Translated, it gives CASKGASGTGGDEQFF.